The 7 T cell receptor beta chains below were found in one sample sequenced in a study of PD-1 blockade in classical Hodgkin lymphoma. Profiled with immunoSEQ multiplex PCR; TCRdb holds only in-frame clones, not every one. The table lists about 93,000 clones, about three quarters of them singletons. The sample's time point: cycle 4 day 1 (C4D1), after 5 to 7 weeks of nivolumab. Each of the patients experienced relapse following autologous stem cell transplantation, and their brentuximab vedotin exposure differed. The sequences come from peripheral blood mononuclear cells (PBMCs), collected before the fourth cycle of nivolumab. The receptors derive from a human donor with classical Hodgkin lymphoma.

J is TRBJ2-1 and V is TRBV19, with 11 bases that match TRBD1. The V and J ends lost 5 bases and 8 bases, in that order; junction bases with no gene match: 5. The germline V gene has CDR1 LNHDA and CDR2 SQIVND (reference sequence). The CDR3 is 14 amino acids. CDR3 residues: CASSDRTGGDEQFF. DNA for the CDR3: TGTGCCAGTAGTGACCGGACAGGGGGCGATGAGCAGTTCTTC.

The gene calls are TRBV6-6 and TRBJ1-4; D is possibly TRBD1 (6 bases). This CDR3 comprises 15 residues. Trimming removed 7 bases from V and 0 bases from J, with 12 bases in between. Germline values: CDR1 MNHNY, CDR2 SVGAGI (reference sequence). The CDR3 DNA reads TGTGCCAGCAAGTCAGGGGCCGCAACTAATGAAAAACTGTTTTTT. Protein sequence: CASKSGAATNEKLFF.

This CDR3 is CASSYQGDAQETQYF. CDR3 sequence (DNA): TGTGCCAGCAGTTACCAGGGGGACGCCCAAGAGACCCAGTACTTC. The chain uses TRBV6-6 and TRBJ2-5; 7 bases match TRBD1. This CDR3 has 15 amino acids. Trimming took 2 bases from V and 1 from J; bases not matched to a gene: 4. Germline assignment: CDR1 MNHNY and CDR2 SVGAGI (reference sequence).

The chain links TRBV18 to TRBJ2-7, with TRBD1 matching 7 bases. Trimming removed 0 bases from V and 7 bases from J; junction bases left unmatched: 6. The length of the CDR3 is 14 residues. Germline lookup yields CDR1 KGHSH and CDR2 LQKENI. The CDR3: CASSPPTGRGEQYF. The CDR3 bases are TGTGCCAGCTCACCACCGACAGGGCGAGGGGAGCAGTACTTC.

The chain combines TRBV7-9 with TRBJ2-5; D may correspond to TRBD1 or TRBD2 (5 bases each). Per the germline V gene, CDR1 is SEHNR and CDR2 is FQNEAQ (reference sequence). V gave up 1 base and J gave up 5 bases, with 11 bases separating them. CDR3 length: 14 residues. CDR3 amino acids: CASSLGDPLETQYF. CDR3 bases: TGTGCCAGCAGCTTAGGGGACCCCCTGGAGACCCAGTACTTC.

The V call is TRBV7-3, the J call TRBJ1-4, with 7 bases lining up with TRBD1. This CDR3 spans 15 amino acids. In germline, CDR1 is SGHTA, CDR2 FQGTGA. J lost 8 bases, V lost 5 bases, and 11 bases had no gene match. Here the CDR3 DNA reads TGTGCCAGCAGCCCCGGGGACAGTCGAAACGAAAAACTGTTTTTT. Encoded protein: CASSPGDSRNEKLFF.

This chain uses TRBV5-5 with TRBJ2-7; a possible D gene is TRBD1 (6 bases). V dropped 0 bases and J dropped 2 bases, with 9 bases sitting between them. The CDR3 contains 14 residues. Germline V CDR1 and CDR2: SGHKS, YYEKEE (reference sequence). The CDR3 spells CASSLAWGPYEQYF. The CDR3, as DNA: TGTGCCAGCAGCTTGGCCTGGGGGCCCTACGAGCAGTACTTC.